This T cell receptor (beta chain) was sequenced during a study of T cells in Graves' hyperthyroidism and ophthalmopathy. For the study at large: The authors collected peripheral blood at initial diagnosis, before any treatment.

Uncontrolled infection, other autoimmune disease, pregnancy or lactation barred patients from enrollment. Amplification targeted TCR beta CDR3 regions from RNA transcripts. Carried out on the TCR CDR3, a first-round RT-PCR used the HTBI primer set. From the multiplex PCR reads, TCRdb called clonotypes with MiXCR, one entry per CDR3 protein. Here the sample spans about 590,000 distinct CDR3 sequences, 15% to 17% being singletons. This clonotype appeared a single time. Its target is not known. Broader study findings: For ophthalmopathy, model prediction preceded onset by a median around 7 months. The blood repertoire included most of the expanded thyroid clonotypes above 0.001.

Germline loops: CDR1 MNHNS, CDR2 SASEGT. This CDR3 contains 14 residues. Trimming shortened V by 5 bases and J by 4 bases, and 14 bases separated the two germline ends. This receptor was taken from a woman in her twenties or thirties with Graves' hyperthyroidism. The chain combines TRBV6-1 with TRBJ1-1, with D possibly TRBD1 on 5 matching bases. Sequencing was carried out using blood. The CDR3 loop reads CASSRLGGGTEAFF. As DNA, the CDR3 is TGTGCCAGCAGTCGTCTGGGGGGGGGCACTGAAGCTTTCTTT.